This TCR beta chain was captured by sequencing in a study of blood T cell repertoires in COVID-19. The wider study: Collection of acute and convalescent COVID-19 samples took place in the United States, Italy and Spain. PBMCs, B-cell-depleted T cells, or T cells were the source of the cDNA or gDNA that made up the material.

The assay was immunoSEQ multiplex PCR, and TCRdb's table has in-frame clones only and misses some. Of more than 400,000 clones listed, 80% to 90% are singletons. The V gene lost 4 bases and the J gene lost 5 bases, with 20 bases spanning the gap. From germline, CDR1 is SEHNR and CDR2 FQNEAQ (reference sequence). The CDR3 extends over 17 amino acids. This chain connects TRBV7-9 to TRBJ1-4, with a weak D call TRBD1 (5 bases). The source is a human donor in a cohort sampled during active COVID-19. The specimen sequenced was peripheral blood. The CDR3 DNA sequence: TGTGCCAGCAGCTCGGGACTCAGAGACTATGGGAATGAAAAACTGTTTTTT. Protein product: CASSSGLRDYGNEKLFF.